The sequence of this T cell receptor (beta chain) was determined in a study of control samples from healthy donors and cancer patients. The germline CDR1 and CDR2 sequences are SGHRS and YFSETQ. Germline trimming cut 2 bases from V and 4 bases from J; bases unmatched to any gene: 3. The CDR3 consists of 14 residues. The assay was immunoSEQ multiplex PCR, and TCRdb's table has in-frame clones only and misses some. The data contain about 150,000 clones, 88% of them seen just once; the ten biggest clones take up 1.5% to 2%. This receptor was identified in a man in his late teens or twenties in good health. The sample was blood. The rearrangement links TRBV5-1 to TRBJ2-3; TRBD2 agrees at 8 bases. In DNA, the CDR3 is TGCGCCAGCAGCTTCCACGGGGGGGCAGATACGCAGTATTTT. This sequence encodes CASSFHGGADTQYF.